This T cell receptor beta chain was found in a study of cytomegalovirus exposure and HLA in healthy donors. This CDR3 has 15 amino acids. CDR1 MNHEY and CDR2 SVGAGI come from the germline V gene. V lost 4 bases and J lost 8; bases outside the gene matches: 10. This clone was detected only a few times. Its antigen remains unidentified. Study-level results: Serostatus for CMV was the only available immune exposure information. Reportedly, cytomegalovirus status was diagnosed with high sensitivity and specificity. Several V segments, TRBV6-2 and TRBV6-3 among them, could not be told apart and were dropped.

The study ran its PCR with 60 Vbeta and 13 Jbeta primers. Some clones are missing from TCRdb's copy, which holds only in-frame ones; the method was immunoSEQ multiplex PCR. Among under 250,000 clones listed, roughly four fifths were seen once. V usage is TRBV6-5 and J usage is TRBJ2-1, with 8 nucleotides matching TRBD2. This sequence originates from a man aged 25 to 40 in good health and CMV-seronegative. Source material: PBMCs. The DNA of the CDR3 is TGTGCCAGCAGTTCACAAGCGGGAGTCACGTATGAGCAGTTCTTC. Translation gives CASSSQAGVTYEQFF.